Following are 6 T cell receptor beta chains from one sample sequenced in a study of OX40 agonist ivuxolimab in advanced cancers. Generated by immunoSEQ multiplex PCR, the TCRdb table keeps only in-frame clones and is missing some. The sample lists some 11,000 clones; around 80% were seen once. The sequencing used CD4+ or CD8+ T cells sorted from blood, collected in a trial of the OX40 agonist ivuxolimab. These receptor sequences come from an adult with an advanced solid tumor such as melanoma, head and neck, liver or kidney cancer.

V usage is TRBV23-1 and J usage is TRBJ1-5; D possibly corresponds to TRBD1 (5 bases). TRBV23-1 is given ORF status, its function remaining uncertain. Trimming shortened V by 1 base and J by 7 bases, and 14 bases separated the two germline ends. The CDR3 covers 15 residues. In DNA form, the CDR3 reads TGCGCCAGCAGTCAATTGGGGGGATACAACCAGCCCCAGCATTTT. Translation gives CASSQLGGYNQPQHF.

The rearrangement joins TRBV11-2 to TRBJ1-1, with 7 bases lining up with TRBD1. J gave up 0 bases and V 4 bases, and 5 bases lay outside the gene matches. Germline V gene data show CDR1 as SGHAT and CDR2 as FQNNGV. This CDR3 spans 15 amino acids. In nucleotides, the CDR3 is TGTGCCAGCAGCTATCGACAGGGTTTGAACACTGAAGCTTTCTTT. The encoded protein is CASSYRQGLNTEAFF.

The chain has TRBV27 and TRBJ2-1; TRBD2 matches at 7 bases. Germline CDR1 and CDR2: MNHEY and SMNVEV (reference sequence). The V gene end was trimmed by 4 bases and the J gene end by 7 bases; junction bases not matched to a gene: 7. The CDR3 has 14 amino acids. Here the CDR3 DNA reads TGTGCCAGCAGTTGGGCGGGGGTGAGGAATGAGCAGTTCTTC. Residues: CASSWAGVRNEQFF.

The chain links TRBV9 to TRBJ2-3; D is unresolved. The ends were cut back, 7 bases at V and 1 base at J, with 1 base in the middle. CDR1 is SGDLS, CDR2 YYNGEE, per germline. This CDR3 spans 10 amino acids. The CDR3: CASGTDTQYF. In DNA form, the CDR3 reads TGTGCCAGCGGCACAGATACGCAGTATTTT.

The rearrangement links TRBV23-1 to TRBJ2-4; possible D gene TRBD1, 6 bases. TRBV23-1 is an ORF; its function is uncertain. Trimming took 7 bases from V and 2 from J, leaving 12 bases between them. This CDR3 contains 14 residues. The DNA of the CDR3 is TGCGCCAGCACCCTAGGGGGTTCCAAAAACATTCAGTACTTC. This translates into CASTLGGSKNIQYF.

The rearrangement links TRBV7-6 to TRBJ2-1, with 14 bases identical to TRBD2. This CDR3 region has 17 residues. V lost 5 bases to trimming and J lost 8 bases; unmatched junction nucleotides: 11. Per germline, CDR1 SGHVS and CDR2 FNYEAQ. CDR3: CASSERGTSGSSDEQFF. The CDR3 region has the DNA TGTGCCAGCAGCGAGAGGGGGACTAGCGGGAGTTCTGATGAGCAGTTCTTC.